This T cell receptor (beta chain) was retrieved from a study of early T cells in non-severe SARS-CoV-2 infection. Background on the study: Bulk RNA taken from unsorted whole blood was sequenced, leaving chains unpaired. Whole-study results and caveats: Matches to VDJdb favored anti-spike CD8 responses and missed private and CD4 specificities.

This clonotype was counted many times. Its antigen is undetermined. Germline CDR1 is DFQATT and CDR2 is SNEGSKA (reference sequence). After removal of 2 bases from V and 6 bases from J, the junction contained 4 bases not matched to a gene. The CDR3 covers 14 residues. cDNA molecules, individually, were tagged with unique molecular identifiers. TCRdb reprocessed the 5' RACE reads via MiXCR and lists one record per CDR3 protein. Seen here are 60,000 to 90,000 distinct CDR3 sequences, about 9.6% observed once, and the top ten hold approximately 4.8%. The sequence came from an adult who was a healthcare worker with PCR-confirmed SARS-CoV-2 infection or an uninfected control (not recorded which). The chain combines TRBV20-1 with TRBJ2-2, with 9 positions matching TRBD1. Input material: whole blood. CDR3 DNA: TGCAGTGCTAGAACAGGGGGCGCCGCCGGGGAGCTGTTTTTT. Residues: CSARTGGAAGELFF.